This T cell receptor (beta chain) was sequenced during a study of regulatory T cells in long-lasting Graves disease. This sample's time point: newly diagnosed GD, antithyroid drugs for less than 3 months. The TCR library was made from RNA that had been extracted from PBMCs in TRIzol. From germline, CDR1 is MNHEY and CDR2 SVGAGI. The CDR3 runs 18 residues. The V and J ends lost 2 bases and 7 bases respectively, with 21 bases between them. Comments on this clonotype: Antigen specificity is unknown.

Combining iRepertoire HTBI primers with Arm-PCR of CDR3 regions, the authors built TCR beta libraries. A single record per CDR3 protein comes from TCRdb applying MiXCR to the multiplex PCR reads. Found here are about 620,000 distinct CDR3 sequences, about 16% of them singletons; the top ten hold more than 15%. General study findings and limits: Persistent disease favored TRBV28, TRBJ1-2 and TRBJ2-5.

Separately, the same data were catalogued under a study of T cells in Graves' hyperthyroidism and ophthalmopathy. That work states: Uncontrolled infection, other autoimmune disease, pregnancy or lactation excluded patients. TCR CDR3 underwent first-round RT-PCR with the HTBI primer set.

Sequencing was performed on peripheral blood mononuclear cells (PBMCs), taken at new diagnosis, from a patient treated with antithyroid drugs. The chain employs TRBV6-5 and TRBJ1-6; D uncertain. The sequence was obtained from a woman aged 25 to 45 with Graves disease. The CDR3 DNA reads TGTGCCAGCAGTTACCTCGGCGGTAGGGATGTGTCGAATTCACCCCTCCACTTT. Its protein product is CASSYLGGRDVSNSPLHF.